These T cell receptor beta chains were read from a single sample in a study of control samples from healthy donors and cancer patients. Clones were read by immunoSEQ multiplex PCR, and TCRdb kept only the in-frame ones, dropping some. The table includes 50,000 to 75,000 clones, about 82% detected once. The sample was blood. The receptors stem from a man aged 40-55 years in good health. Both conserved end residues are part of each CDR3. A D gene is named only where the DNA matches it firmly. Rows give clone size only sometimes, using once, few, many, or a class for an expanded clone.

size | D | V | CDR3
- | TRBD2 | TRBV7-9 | CASSVRTSGGSNTGELFF
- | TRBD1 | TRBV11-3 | CASGGGQGGYEQYF
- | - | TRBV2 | CASSEVNYGYTF
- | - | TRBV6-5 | CASSPDRFSKLFF
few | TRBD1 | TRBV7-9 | CASSYETGGFSYEQYF
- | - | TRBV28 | CASNFPALQAGGELFF
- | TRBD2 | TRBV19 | CASRPQTSGRTGEQFF
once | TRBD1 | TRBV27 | CASRRGPAGGLSGEKLFF
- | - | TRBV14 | CASSQDRGSTYNEQFF
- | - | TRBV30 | CAWSEDFSQPQHF
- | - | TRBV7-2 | CASSWGRGNQPQHF
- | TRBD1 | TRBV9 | CASGPGQGSTEAFF
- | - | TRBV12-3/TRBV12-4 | CARGARGEKLFF
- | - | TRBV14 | CASSQDGAQPQHF
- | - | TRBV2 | CASSPPPGTKDSPLHF
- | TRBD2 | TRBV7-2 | CASSLRTSGYEQYF
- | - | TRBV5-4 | CATGSGGAVTGELFF
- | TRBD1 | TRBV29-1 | CSVGGQGKSYNEQFF
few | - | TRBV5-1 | CASSLGYPYEQYF
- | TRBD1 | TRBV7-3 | CASSRTGGVDYGYTF
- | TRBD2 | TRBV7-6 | CASSLTSGTGELFF
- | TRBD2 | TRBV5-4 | CASSLPRTSGSKAHNEQFF
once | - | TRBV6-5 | CASSRDSEGYGYTF
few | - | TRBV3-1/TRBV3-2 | CASSQRGSHTEAFF
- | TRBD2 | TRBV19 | CASSRRRLAGGPTDTQYF
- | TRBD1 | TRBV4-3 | CASSPSTGRGNTIYF
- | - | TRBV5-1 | CASSFSGVTDTQYF
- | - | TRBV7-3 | CASRSGWNTEAFF
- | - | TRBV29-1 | CSVEGGGGTAYNEQFF
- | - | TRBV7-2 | CASSLAPELGEQYF
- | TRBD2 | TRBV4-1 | CASSHSGRAFSDTQYF
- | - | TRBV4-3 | CASSRRTGSTGELFF
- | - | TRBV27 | CASSLKVRGPYEQYF
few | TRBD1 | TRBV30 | CAWNRDRDNQPQHF
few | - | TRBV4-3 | CASSQDVRQYTGELFF
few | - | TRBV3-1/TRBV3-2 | CASSTRGADTQYF
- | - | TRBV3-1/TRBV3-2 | CASSHSRNQPQHF
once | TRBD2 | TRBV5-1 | CASSLGREAQRSYEQYF
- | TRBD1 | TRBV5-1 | CASSLGQGIETQYF
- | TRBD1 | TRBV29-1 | CSVTTGPNYGYTF
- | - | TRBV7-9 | CASSYLVFGYNEQFF
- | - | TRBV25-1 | CASSESRGTYEQYF
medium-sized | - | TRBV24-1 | CATSDLKGTDTEAFF
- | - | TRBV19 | CASSTTGYDTISNQPQHF
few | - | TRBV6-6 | CASAGSDQPQHF
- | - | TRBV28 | CASSSRRGTDTQYF
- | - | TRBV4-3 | CASSQKWGGNQPQHF
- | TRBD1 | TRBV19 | CASSIQGADTQYF
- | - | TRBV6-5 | CASSRTDNEQFF
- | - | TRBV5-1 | CASSLGLSGGYTF
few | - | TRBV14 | CASSQVLSTEAFF
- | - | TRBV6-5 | CASSYKGTKNYGYTF
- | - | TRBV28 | CASSFGGPQHF
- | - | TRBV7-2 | CASSQLIANTEAFF